This T cell receptor beta chain emerged from a study of CD8 T cells in ankylosing spondylitis. TCRdb called the 5' RACE reads again in MiXCR, with one record for every CDR3 protein. The sample comprises more than 250,000 distinct CDR3 sequences, 9.5% to 13% of which are singletons, and roughly 9.2% rests with the top ten. This clonotype was counted at least ten times. CDR3 length equals 15 residues. Germline-derived CDR1 and CDR2 are SGDLS and YYNGEE. J gave up 11 bases and V 6 bases, and 17 bases lay outside the gene matches. The clonotype originates from a female donor with ankylosing spondylitis or in good health (not recorded which). V and J are TRBV9 and TRBJ2-1; 7 positions agree with TRBD1. Sequencing was carried out using blood, either unsorted or a sorted T cell fraction (not recorded which). In nucleotides, the CDR3 is TGTGCCAGCACACGAGGGGGACAGTTAATGAGTAAGCAGTTCTTC. The encoded protein is CASTRGGQLMSKQFF.